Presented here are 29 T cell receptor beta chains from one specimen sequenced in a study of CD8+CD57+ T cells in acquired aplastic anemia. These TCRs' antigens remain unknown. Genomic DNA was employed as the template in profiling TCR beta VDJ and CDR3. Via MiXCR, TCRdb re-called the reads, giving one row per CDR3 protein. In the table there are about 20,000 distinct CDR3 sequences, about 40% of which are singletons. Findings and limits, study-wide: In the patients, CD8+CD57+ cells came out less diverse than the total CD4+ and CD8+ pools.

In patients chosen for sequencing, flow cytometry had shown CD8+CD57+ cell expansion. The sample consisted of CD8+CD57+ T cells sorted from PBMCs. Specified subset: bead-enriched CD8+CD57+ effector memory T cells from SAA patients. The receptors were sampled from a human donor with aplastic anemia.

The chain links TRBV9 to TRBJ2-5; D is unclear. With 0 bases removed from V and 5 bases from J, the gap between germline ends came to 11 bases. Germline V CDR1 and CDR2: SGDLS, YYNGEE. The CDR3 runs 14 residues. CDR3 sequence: CASSVVANPETQYF. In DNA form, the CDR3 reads TGTGCCAGCAGCGTAGTGGCAAATCCCGAGACCCAGTACTTC.

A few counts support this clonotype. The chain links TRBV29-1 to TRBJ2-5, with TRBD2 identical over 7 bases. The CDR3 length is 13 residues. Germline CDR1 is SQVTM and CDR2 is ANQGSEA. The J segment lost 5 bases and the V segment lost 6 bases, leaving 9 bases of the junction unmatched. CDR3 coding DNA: TGCAGCGTAGGGACTAACCTTGGTGAGACCCAGTACTTC. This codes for CSVGTNLGETQYF.

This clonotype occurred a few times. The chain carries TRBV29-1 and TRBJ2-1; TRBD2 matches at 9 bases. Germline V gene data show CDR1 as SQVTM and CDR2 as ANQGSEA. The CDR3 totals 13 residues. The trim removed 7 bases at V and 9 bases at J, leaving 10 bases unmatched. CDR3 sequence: CSGAMAGGVEQFF. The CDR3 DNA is TGCAGCGGAGCCATGGCGGGAGGGGTTGAGCAGTTCTTC.

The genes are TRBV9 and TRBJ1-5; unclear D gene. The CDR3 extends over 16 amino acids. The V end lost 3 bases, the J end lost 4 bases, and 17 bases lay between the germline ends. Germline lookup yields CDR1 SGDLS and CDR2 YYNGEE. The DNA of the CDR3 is TGTGCCAGCAGCGGACTTTCGGACGGAGAAAATCAGCCCCAGCATTTT. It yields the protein CASSGLSDGENQPQHF.

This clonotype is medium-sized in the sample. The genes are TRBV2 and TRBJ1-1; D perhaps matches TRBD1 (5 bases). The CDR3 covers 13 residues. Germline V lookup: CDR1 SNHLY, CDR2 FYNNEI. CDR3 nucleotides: TGTGCAGCACGGGGGGAGGGGAACACTGAAGCTTTCTTT. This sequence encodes CAARGEGNTEAFF.

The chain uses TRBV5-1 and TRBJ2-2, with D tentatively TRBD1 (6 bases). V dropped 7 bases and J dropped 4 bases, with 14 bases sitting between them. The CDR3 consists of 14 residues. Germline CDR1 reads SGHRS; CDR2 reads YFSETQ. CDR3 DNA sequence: TGCGCCAGCGGGGGTGGACAGAGCACCGGGGAGCTGTTTTTT. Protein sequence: CASGGGQSTGELFF.

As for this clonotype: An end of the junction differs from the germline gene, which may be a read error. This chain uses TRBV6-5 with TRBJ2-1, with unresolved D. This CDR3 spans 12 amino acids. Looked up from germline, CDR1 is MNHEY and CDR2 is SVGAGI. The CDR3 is CANSSLGNEQFF. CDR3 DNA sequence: TGTGCCAACAGTAGCCTCGGGAATGAGCAGTTCTTC.

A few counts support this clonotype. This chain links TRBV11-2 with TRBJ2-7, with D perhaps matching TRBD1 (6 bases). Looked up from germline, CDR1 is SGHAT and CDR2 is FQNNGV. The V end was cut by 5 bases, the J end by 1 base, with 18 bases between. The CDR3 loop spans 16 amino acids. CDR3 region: CASSIRQDDPSYEQYF. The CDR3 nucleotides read TGTGCCAGCAGCATACGACAGGACGACCCATCCTACGAGCAGTACTTC.

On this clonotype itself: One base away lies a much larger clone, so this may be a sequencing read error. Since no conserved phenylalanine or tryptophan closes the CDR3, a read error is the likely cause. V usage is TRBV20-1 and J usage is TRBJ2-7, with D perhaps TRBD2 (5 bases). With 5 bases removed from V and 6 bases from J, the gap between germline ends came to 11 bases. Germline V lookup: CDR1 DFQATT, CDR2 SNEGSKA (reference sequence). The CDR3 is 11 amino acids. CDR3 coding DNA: TGCAGTGCTTCCCGGAGCGGCGAGCAGTACCTC. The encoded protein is CSASRSGEQYL.

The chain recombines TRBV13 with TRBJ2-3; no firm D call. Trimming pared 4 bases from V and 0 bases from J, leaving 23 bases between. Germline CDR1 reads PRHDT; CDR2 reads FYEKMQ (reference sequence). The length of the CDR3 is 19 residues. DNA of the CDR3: TGTGCCAGCAGCTCCCTGGATTATCCTTCTGCCCCTAGCACAGATACGCAGTATTTT. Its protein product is CASSSLDYPSAPSTDTQYF.

In DNA form, the CDR3 reads TGTGCCAGTAGTATCGGTGCCTCTGGAAACACCATATATTTT. It yields the protein CASSIGASGNTIYF. The V and J genes are TRBV19 and TRBJ1-3; no clear D gene. Trimming left V 3 bases short and J 0 bases short, with 6 bases between. This CDR3 has 14 residues. Germline V gene data show CDR1 as LNHDA and CDR2 as SQIVND (reference sequence).

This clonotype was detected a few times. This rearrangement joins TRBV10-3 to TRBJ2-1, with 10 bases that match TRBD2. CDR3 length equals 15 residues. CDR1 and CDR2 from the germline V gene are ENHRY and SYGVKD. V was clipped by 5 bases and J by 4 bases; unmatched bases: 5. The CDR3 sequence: CAISSSGGQYNEQFF. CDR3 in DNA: TGTGCCATCAGTTCTAGCGGGGGCCAATACAATGAGCAGTTCTTC.

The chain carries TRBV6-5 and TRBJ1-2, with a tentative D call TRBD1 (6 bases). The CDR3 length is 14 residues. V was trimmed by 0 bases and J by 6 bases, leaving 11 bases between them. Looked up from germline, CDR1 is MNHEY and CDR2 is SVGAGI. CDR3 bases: TGTGCCAGCAGTTACTCAGCAGGGGCGAATGGCTACACCTTC. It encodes CASSYSAGANGYTF.

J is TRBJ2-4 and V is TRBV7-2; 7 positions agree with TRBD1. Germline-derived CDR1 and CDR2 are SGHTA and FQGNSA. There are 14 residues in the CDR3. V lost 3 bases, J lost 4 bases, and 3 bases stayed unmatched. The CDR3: CASSFGTVKNIQYF. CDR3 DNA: TGTGCCAGCAGCTTCGGGACAGTAAAAAACATTCAGTACTTC.

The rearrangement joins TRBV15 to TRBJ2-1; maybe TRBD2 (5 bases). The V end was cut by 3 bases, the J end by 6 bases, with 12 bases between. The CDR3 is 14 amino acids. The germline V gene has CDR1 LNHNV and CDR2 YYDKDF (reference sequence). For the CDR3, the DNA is TGTGCCACCAGCAGGGTTGGTAGCGCCAATGAGCAGTTCTTC. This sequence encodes CATSRVGSANEQFF.

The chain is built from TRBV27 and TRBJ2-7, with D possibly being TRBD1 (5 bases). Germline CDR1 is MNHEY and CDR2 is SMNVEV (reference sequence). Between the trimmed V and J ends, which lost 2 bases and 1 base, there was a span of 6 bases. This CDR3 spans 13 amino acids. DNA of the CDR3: TGTGCCAGCAGTTTACAGGGTTCCTACGAGCAGTACTTC. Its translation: CASSLQGSYEQYF.

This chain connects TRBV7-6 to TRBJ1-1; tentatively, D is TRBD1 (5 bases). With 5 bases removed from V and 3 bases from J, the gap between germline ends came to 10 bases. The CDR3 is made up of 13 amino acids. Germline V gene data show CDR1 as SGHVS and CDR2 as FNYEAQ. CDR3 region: CASSLGQYTEAFF. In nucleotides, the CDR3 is TGTGCCAGCAGCCTGGGGCAGTACACTGAAGCTTTCTTT.

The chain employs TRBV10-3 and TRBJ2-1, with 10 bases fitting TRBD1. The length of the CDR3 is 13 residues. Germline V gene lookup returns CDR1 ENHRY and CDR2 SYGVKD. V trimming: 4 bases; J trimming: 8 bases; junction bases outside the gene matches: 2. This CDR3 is CAISATGGDEQFF. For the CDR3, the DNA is TGTGCCATCAGTGCGACAGGGGGCGATGAGCAGTTCTTC.

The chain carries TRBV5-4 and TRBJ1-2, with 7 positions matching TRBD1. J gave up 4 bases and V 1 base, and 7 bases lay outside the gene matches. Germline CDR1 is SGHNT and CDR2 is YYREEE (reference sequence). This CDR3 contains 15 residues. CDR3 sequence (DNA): TGTGCCAGCAGCTTGAAGGGGGCGCGCGGCTATGGCTACACCTTC. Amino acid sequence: CASSLKGARGYGYTF.

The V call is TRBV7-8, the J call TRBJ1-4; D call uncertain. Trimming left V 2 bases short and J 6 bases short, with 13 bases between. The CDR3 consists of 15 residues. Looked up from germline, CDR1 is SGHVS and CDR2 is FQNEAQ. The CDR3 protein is CASSLKWAIDEKLFF. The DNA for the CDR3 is TGTGCCAGCAGCTTAAAGTGGGCTATAGATGAAAAACTGTTTTTT.

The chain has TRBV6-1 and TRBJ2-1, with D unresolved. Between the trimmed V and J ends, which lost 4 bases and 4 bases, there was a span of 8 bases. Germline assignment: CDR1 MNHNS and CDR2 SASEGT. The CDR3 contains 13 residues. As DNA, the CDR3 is TGTGCCAGCAGTGGTGCCCGTTACAATGAGCAGTTCTTC. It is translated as CASSGARYNEQFF.

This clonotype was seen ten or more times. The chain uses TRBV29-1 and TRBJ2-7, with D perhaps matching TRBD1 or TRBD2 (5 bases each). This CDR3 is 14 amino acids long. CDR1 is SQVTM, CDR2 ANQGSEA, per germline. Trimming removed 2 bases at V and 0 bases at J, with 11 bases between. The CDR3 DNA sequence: TGCAGCGTTGAAACAGCAGGGAGCTCCTACGAGCAGTACTTC. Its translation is CSVETAGSSYEQYF.

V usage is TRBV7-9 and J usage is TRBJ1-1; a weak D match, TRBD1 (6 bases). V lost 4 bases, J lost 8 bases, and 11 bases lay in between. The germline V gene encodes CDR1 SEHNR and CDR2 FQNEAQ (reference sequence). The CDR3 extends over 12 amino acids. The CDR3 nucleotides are TGTGCCAGCAGCTCCTTAGGACAGGAAGCTTTCTTT. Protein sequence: CASSSLGQEAFF.

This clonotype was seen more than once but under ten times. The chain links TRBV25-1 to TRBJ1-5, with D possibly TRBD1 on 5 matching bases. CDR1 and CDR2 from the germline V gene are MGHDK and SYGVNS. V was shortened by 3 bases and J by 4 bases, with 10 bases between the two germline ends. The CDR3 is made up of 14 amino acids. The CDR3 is CASSEAGINQPQHF. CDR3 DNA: TGTGCCAGCAGTGAGGCAGGGATAAATCAGCCCCAGCATTTT.

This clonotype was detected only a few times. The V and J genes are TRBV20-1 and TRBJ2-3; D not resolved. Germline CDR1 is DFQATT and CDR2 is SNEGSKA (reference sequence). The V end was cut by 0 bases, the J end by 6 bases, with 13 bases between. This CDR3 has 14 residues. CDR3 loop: CSARENFRGDTQYF. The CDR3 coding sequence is TGCAGTGCTAGAGAGAACTTCCGTGGGGATACGCAGTATTTT.

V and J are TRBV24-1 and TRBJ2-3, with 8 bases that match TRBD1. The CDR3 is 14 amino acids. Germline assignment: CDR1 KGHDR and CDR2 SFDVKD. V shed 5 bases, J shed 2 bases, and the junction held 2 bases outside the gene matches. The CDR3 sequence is CATSGTGHTDTQYF. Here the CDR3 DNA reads TGTGCCACCAGTGGGACAGGGCACACAGATACGCAGTATTTT.

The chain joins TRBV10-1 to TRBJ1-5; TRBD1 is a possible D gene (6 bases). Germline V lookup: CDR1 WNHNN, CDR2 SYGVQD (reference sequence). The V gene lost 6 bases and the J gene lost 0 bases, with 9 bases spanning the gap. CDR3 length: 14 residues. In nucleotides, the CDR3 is TGCGCCAGCAGGATGGACAGTAGCAATCAGCCCCAGCATTTT. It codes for CASRMDSSNQPQHF.

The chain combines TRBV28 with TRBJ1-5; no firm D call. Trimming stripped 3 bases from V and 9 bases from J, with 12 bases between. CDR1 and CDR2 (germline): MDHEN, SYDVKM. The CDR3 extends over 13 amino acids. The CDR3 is CASSFLEVWPQHF. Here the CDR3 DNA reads TGTGCCAGCAGTTTCCTGGAGGTATGGCCCCAGCATTTT.

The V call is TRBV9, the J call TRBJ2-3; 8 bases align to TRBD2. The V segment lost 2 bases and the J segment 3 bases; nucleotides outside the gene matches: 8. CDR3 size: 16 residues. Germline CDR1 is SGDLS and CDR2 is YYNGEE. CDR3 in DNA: TGTGCCAGCAGCGTTGGAGAGCGGGAGATTACAGATACGCAGTATTTT. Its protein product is CASSVGEREITDTQYF.